This T cell receptor beta chain emerged from a study of T cell responses to AZD1222 COVID-19 vaccine. Only in-frame clones appear in the TCRdb table, and some are missing; sequencing was by immunoSEQ multiplex PCR. The sample consists of 120,000 or so clones, around 90% of them appearing once. Germline V lookup: CDR1 KGHSH, CDR2 LQKENI. This CDR3 is 13 amino acids long. With 5 bases removed from V and 5 bases from J, the gap between germline ends came to 12 bases. The sequence came from an adult in good health. The sample was peripheral blood, taken on day 0 of AZD1222 vaccination. This rearrangement joins TRBV18 to TRBJ2-5; TRBD1 might be the D (6 bases). CDR3 residues: CASSNTGSETQYF. The CDR3 region has the DNA TGTGCCAGCTCAAATACAGGGTCGGAGACCCAGTACTTC.